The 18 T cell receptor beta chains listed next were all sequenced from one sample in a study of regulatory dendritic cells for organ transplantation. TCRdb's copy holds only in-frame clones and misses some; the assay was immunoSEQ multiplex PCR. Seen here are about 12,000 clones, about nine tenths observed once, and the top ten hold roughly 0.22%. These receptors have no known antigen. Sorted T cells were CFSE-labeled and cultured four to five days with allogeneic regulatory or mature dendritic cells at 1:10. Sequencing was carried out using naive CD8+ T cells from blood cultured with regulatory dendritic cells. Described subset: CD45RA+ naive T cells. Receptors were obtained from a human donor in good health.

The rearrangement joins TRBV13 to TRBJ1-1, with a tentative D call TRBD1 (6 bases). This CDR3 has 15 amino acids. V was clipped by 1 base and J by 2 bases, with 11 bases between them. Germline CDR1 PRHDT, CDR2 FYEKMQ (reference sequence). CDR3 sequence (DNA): TGTGCCAGCAGCTTAGTACGGACAGTCAACACTGAAGCTTTCTTT. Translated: CASSLVRTVNTEAFF. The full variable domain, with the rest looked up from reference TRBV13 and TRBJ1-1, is AAGVIQSPRHLIKEKRETATLKCYPIPRHDTVYWYQQGPGQDPQFLISFYEKMQSDKGSIPDRFSAQQFSDYHSELNMSSLELGDSALYFCASSLVRTVNTEAFFGQGTRLTVV.

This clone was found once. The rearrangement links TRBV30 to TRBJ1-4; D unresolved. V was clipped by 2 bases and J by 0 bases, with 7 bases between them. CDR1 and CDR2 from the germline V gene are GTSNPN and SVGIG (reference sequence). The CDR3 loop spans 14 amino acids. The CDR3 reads CAWSPYTTNEKLFF. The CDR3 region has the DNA TGTGCCTGGAGTCCCTATACAACTAATGAAAAACTGTTTTTT.

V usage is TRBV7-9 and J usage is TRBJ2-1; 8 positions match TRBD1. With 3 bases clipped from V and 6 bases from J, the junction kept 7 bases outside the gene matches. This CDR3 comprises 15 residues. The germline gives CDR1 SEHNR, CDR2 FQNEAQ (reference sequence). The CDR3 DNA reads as TGTGCCAGCAGCTTCGGGCAGGGGGCGATCAATGAGCAGTTCTTC. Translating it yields CASSFGQGAINEQFF.

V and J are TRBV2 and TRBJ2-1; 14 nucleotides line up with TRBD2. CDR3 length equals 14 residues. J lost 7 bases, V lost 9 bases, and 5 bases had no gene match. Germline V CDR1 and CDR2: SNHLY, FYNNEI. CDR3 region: CARGTSGSWNEQFF. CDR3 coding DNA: TGTGCCAGAGGGACTAGCGGGAGTTGGAATGAGCAGTTCTTC.

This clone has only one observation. The CDR3 region is CASKRDNTEAFF. CDR3 bases: TGTGCCAGCAAAAGGGACAACACTGAAGCTTTCTTT. This chain uses TRBV27 with TRBJ1-1; a possible D gene is TRBD1 (5 bases). This CDR3 has 12 residues. CDR1 is MNHEY, CDR2 SMNVEV, per germline (reference sequence). The V and J ends lost 7 bases and 2 bases respectively, with 8 bases between them.

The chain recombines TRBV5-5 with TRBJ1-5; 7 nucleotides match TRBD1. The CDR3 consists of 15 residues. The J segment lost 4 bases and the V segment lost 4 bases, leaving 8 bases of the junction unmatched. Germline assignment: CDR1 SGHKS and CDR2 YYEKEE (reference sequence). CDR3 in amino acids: CASSHDREGNQPQHF. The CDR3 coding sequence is TGTGCCAGCAGCCATGACAGGGAGGGGAATCAGCCCCAGCATTTT.

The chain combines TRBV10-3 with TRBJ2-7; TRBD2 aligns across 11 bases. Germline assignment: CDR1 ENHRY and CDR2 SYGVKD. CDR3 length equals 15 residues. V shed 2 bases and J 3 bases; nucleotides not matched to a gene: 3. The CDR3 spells CAISEELAGGYEQYF. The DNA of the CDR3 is TGTGCCATCAGTGAGGAGCTAGCGGGAGGCTACGAGCAGTACTTC.

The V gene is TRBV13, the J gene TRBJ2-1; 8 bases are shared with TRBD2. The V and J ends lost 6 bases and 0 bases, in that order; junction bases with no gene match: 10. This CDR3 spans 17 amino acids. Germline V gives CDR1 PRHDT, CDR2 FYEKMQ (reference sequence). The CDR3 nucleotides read TGTGCCAGCAGTTACCGAGAGAGCGGGAGCTCCTACAATGAGCAGTTCTTC. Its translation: CASSYRESGSSYNEQFF.

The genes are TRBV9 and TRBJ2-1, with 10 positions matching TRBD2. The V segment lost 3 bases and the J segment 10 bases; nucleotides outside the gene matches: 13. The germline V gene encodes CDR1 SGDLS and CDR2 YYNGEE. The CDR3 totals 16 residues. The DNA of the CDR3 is TGTGCCAGCAGCGAGGATAGCGGGGGGTTTTCCTACGAGCAGTTCTTC. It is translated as CASSEDSGGFSYEQFF.

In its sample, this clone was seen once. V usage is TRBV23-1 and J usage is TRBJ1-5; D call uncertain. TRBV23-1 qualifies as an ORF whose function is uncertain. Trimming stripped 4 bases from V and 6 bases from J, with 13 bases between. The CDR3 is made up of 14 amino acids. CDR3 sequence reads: CASSLITSSQPQHF. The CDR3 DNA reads TGCGCCAGCAGTCTAATCACCAGTTCTCAGCCCCAGCATTTT.

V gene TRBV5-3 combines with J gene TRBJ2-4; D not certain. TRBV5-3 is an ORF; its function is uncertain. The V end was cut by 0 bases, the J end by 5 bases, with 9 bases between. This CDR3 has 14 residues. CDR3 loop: CARSLGGVQNIQYF. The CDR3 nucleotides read TGTGCCAGAAGCTTGGGAGGAGTCCAAAACATTCAGTACTTC.

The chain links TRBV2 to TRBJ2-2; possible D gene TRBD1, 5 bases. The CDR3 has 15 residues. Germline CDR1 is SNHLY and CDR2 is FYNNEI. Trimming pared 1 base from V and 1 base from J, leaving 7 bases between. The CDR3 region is CASSEDRWNTGELFF. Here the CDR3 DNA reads TGTGCCAGCAGTGAAGACAGGTGGAACACCGGGGAGCTGTTTTTT.

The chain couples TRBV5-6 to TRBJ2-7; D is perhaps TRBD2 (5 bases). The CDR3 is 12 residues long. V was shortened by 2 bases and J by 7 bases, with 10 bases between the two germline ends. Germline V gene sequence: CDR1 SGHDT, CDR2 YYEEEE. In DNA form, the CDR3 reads TGTGCCAGCAGCTTTGGCCCGGGGGAGCAGTACTTC. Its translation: CASSFGPGEQYF.

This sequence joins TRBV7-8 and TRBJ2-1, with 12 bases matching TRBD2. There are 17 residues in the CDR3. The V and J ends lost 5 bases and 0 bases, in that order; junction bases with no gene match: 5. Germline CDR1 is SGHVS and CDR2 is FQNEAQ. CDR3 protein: CASSPRTSGDSYNEQFF. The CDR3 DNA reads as TGTGCCAGCAGCCCGCGGACTAGCGGGGACTCCTACAATGAGCAGTTCTTC.

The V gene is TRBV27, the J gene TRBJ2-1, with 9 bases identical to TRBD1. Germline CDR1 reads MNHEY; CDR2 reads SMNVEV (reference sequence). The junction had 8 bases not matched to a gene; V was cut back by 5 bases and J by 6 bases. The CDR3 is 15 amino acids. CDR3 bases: TGTGCCAGCAGTATCCGGGACAGGGCTAGCAATGAGCAGTTCTTC. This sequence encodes CASSIRDRASNEQFF.

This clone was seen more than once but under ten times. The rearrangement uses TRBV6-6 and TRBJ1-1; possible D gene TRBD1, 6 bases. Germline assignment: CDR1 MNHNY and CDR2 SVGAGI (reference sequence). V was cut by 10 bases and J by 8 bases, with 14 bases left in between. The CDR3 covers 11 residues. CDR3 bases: TGTGCCACCTTAATACAGGGAGAAGCTTTCTTT. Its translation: CATLIQGEAFF.

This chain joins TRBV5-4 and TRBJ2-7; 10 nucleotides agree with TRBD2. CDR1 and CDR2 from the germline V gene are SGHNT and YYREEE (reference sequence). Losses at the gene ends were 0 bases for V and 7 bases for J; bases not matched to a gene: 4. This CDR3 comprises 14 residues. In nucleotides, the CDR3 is TGTGCCAGCAGCTTGGGACTAGCGGGTGGAGAGCAGTACTTC. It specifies CASSLGLAGGEQYF.

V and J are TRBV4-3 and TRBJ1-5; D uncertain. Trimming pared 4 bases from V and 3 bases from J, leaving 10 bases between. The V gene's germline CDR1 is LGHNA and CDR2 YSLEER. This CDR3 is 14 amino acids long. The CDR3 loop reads CASSRILSNQPQHF. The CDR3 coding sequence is TGCGCCAGCAGCCGCATCCTTTCCAATCAGCCCCAGCATTTT.